A single sample is the source of the 31 T cell receptor beta chains below, sequenced in a study of regulatory T cells in long-lasting Graves disease. The time point denotes: newly diagnosed GD, antithyroid drugs for less than 3 months. RNA extracted from PBMCs served as the sequencing template. Assembly of TCR beta libraries relied on iRepertoire HTBI primers together with Arm-PCR of CDR3 regions. TCRdb itself ran the multiplex PCR reads through MiXCR, one entry per CDR3 protein. The sample consists of a few hundred thousand distinct CDR3 sequences, 20% to 25% of them appearing once. Source: peripheral blood mononuclear cells (PBMCs), taken at new diagnosis, from a patient treated with antithyroid drugs. The receptor source for this set is a female donor with Graves disease.

This clonotype was picked up many times. The chain recombines TRBV20-1 with TRBJ2-3; 13 bases are a match to TRBD2. Trimming took 5 bases from V and 1 from J; bases not matched to a gene: 0. This CDR3 contains 14 residues. CDR1 and CDR2 from the germline V gene are DFQATT and SNEGSKA (reference sequence). The DNA for the CDR3 is TGCAGTGCTGGACTAGCGGGAGGCACAGATACGCAGTATTTT. It encodes CSAGLAGGTDTQYF.

This clonotype was detected ten times or more. The chain carries TRBV6-1 and TRBJ2-5; 11 bases match TRBD2. V dropped 7 bases and J dropped 5; count of bases not matched to a gene: 6. Germline CDR1 and CDR2: MNHNS and SASEGT. This CDR3 spans 14 amino acids. The CDR3 bases are TGTGCCAGCACCGGACTAGCGGGCGGGGAGACCCAGTACTTC. It encodes CASTGLAGGETQYF.

Ten or more counts support this clonotype. One end of the junction fails to match germline, which may point to a read error. The rearrangement joins TRBV10-2 to TRBJ2-5; D is perhaps TRBD1 or TRBD2 (6 bases each). The V gene's germline CDR1 is WSHSY and CDR2 SAAADI. The CDR3 has 15 residues. CDR3 protein: CASSELGGRQETQYF. CDR3 DNA: TGTGCCAGCAGTGAATTGGGGGGCCGACAAGAGACCCAGTACTTC.

This clonotype was seen more than once but under ten times. A clone one base away is much larger, so this may be a read error. This chain connects TRBV7-8 to TRBJ2-7, with D unresolved. The CDR3 covers 15 residues. The germline V gene has CDR1 SGHVS and CDR2 FQNEAQ. In DNA, the CDR3 is TGTGCCTGCAGCTTATCTGGTTGGGGTCACTACGAGCAGTACTTC. Protein: CACSLSGWGHYEQYF. Complete variable domain (other parts from reference TRBV7-8 and TRBJ2-7): GAGVSQSPRYKVAKRGQDVALRCDPISGHVSLFWYQQALGQGPEFLTYFQNEAQLDKSGLPSDRFFAERPEGSVSTLKIQRTQQEDSAVYLCACSLSGWGHYEQYFGPGTRLTVT.

This clonotype was seen only a few times. This rearrangement joins TRBV6-2 or TRBV6-3 to TRBJ2-1; D gene uncertain. Between the trimmed V and J ends, which lost 6 bases and 5 bases, there was a span of 11 bases. The germline V gene encodes CDR1 MNHEY and CDR2 SVGEGT. This CDR3 region has 13 residues. CDR3 sequence: CASSIGFHNEQFF. CDR3 in DNA: TGTGCCAGCAGCATAGGTTTTCACAATGAGCAGTTCTTC.

This clonotype was picked up many times. V gene TRBV11-2 combines with J gene TRBJ2-7, with D perhaps matching TRBD1 or TRBD2 (5 bases each). CDR1 is SGHAT, CDR2 FQNNGV, per germline. The CDR3 runs to 14 residues. V dropped 5 bases and J dropped 0 bases, with 11 bases sitting between them. The CDR3 protein is CASSLGRASYEQYF. CDR3 sequence (DNA): TGTGCCAGCAGCCTGGGACGGGCCTCCTACGAGCAGTACTTC.

This clonotype was counted ten times or more. The junction departs from germline at one end; a sequencing error may be responsible. J is TRBJ2-4 and V is TRBV18; 12 bases fit TRBD2. The CDR3 covers 12 residues. Germline lookup yields CDR1 KGHSH and CDR2 LQKENI. This CDR3 reads CASSPVLAGGFF. The DNA for the CDR3 is TGTGCCAGCTCACCTGTACTAGCGGGAGGCTTCTTC.

This clonotype was observed a single time. The chain has TRBV7-2 and TRBJ2-3, with D possibly being TRBD2 (6 bases). This CDR3 is built from 14 residues. The V gene lost 3 bases and the J gene lost 4 bases, with 11 bases spanning the gap. Germline V gene sequence: CDR1 SGHTA, CDR2 FQGNSA. CDR3 region: CASSFAGPADTQYF. Written as DNA, the CDR3 is TGTGCCAGCAGCTTCGCGGGGCCGGCAGATACGCAGTATTTT.

This clonotype was counted many times. The J gene is TRBJ2-7, the V gene TRBV7-2, with TRBD1 matching over 9 bases. The J segment lost 6 bases and the V segment lost 0 bases, leaving 6 bases of the junction unmatched. Germline V gene sequence: CDR1 SGHTA, CDR2 FQGNSA. The CDR3 extends over 15 amino acids. CDR3 in DNA: TGTGCCAGCAGCTTAGCTTTTGGGACAGGGCTCGAGCAGTACTTC. It codes for CASSLAFGTGLEQYF.

As for this clonotype: It may be a read error: a sequence one base away is much more abundant. The chain recombines TRBV7-2 with TRBJ2-4; TRBD2 matches 10 bases. The germline V gene has CDR1 SGHTA and CDR2 FQGNSA. The CDR3 sequence is 18 residues long. CDR3 amino acids: CAGSLSASGSGAKNIQYF. The CDR3, as DNA: TGTGCCGGCAGCTTGAGTGCTAGCGGGAGTGGGGCCAAAAACATTCAGTACTTC.

The rearrangement links TRBV7-2 to TRBJ1-2; 8 bases map to TRBD1. CDR1 SGHTA and CDR2 FQGNSA come from the germline V gene. After removal of 5 bases from V and 6 bases from J, the junction contained 5 bases not matched to a gene. This CDR3 has 13 residues. CDR3 sequence reads: CASSTRQGHGYTF. CDR3 DNA sequence: TGTGCCAGCAGCACGAGACAGGGGCATGGCTACACCTTC.

A remark on this clonotype: Since a much larger clone is just one base distant, this may be a read error. The chain recombines TRBV3-1 with TRBJ1-1; D may be TRBD1 (5 bases). The CDR3 has 15 amino acids. Germline-derived CDR1 and CDR2 are LGHDT and YNNKEL (reference sequence). As DNA, the CDR3 is TGTGCCAGCAGCCCTCAGCGGACGGGGGGTACTGAAGCTTCCTTT. Translating it yields CASSPQRTGGTEASF.

In this sample, this clonotype turned up a few times. This chain links TRBV6-2 or TRBV6-3 with TRBJ2-1, with TRBD2 identical over 11 bases. CDR3 length: 14 residues. Germline CDR1 MNHEY, CDR2 SVGEGT. Unmatched junction bases numbered 2, after V lost 2 bases and J lost 8 bases. The CDR3 DNA reads as TGTGCCAGCAGTTACCTGGGACTAGCGGATGAGCAGTTCTTC. It is translated as CASSYLGLADEQFF.

This clonotype was detected a few times. A much larger clonotype is one base distant, so this may be a read error. This chain joins TRBV28 and TRBJ1-2, with no clear D. Germline CDR1 MDHEN, CDR2 SYDVKM. This CDR3 region has 13 residues. The chain's CDR3 is CASGLPENLGYTF. In DNA, the CDR3 is TGTGCCAGCGGTTTACCGGAAAACCTTGGCTACACCTTC.

This clonotype was counted at least ten times. The CDR3 region has the DNA TGTGCCTGGAATGACGGTCGCTCCTACGAGCAGTACTTC. Translated: CAWNDGRSYEQYF. The V and J genes are TRBV30 and TRBJ2-7; D unclear. Germline values: CDR1 GTSNPN, CDR2 SVGIG (reference sequence). Trimming pared 4 bases from V and 0 bases from J, leaving 10 bases between. There are 13 residues in the CDR3.

This clonotype showed up many times. This chain links TRBV5-1 with TRBJ2-5; D gene uncertain. CDR3 length: 14 residues. Germline loops: CDR1 SGHRS, CDR2 YFSETQ. Trimming took 2 bases from V and 5 from J, leaving 13 bases between them. CDR3 DNA sequence: TGCGCCAGCAGCTTAAGTGTAGTCTCCGAGACCCAGTACTTC. Translation gives CASSLSVVSETQYF.

Many counts were recorded for this clonotype. V gene TRBV6-1 combines with J gene TRBJ2-1; D possibly matches TRBD1 or TRBD2 (7 bases each). The CDR3 is 13 residues long. V lost 7 bases to trimming and J lost 9 bases, with 16 bases between them. Germline V gene data show CDR1 as MNHNS and CDR2 as SASEGT. Here the CDR3 reads CASTQTGRGEQFF. CDR3 nucleotides: TGTGCCAGCACCCAGACAGGGAGGGGTGAGCAGTTCTTC.

In regard to this clonotype: The missing conserved phenylalanine or tryptophan at the end of this CDR3 makes a read error likely. The chain has TRBV6-5 and TRBJ2-2, with 9 bases matching TRBD2. This CDR3 comprises 17 residues. Looked up from germline, CDR1 is MNHEY and CDR2 is SVGAGI. CDR3 protein: CASSYSQREVNTGELFS. CDR3 in DNA: TGCGCCAGCAGTTACTCCCAGCGGGAGGTGAACACCGGGGAGCTGTTTTCT.

A note on this clonotype: One junction end does not reproduce the germline sequence, and a read error may be involved. The chain employs TRBV11-2 and TRBJ2-3; D possibly corresponds to TRBD2 (6 bases). CDR1 SGHAT and CDR2 FQNNGV come from the germline V gene. This CDR3 has 16 residues. CDR3 sequence reads: CASSQDVGRLGSTQYF. For the CDR3, the DNA is TGCGCCAGCAGCCAAGATGTCGGGAGATTGGGAAGTACGCAGTATTTT.

This clonotype was detected many times. This CDR3 reads CASSKTSDYTDTQYF. The DNA of the CDR3 is TGTGCCAGCAGCAAGACTAGTGATTACACAGATACGCAGTATTTT. The chain couples TRBV7-8 to TRBJ2-3; D is possibly TRBD2 (6 bases). Germline V CDR1 and CDR2: SGHVS, FQNEAQ. The CDR3 covers 15 residues. V lost 5 bases and J lost 2, with 14 bases in between.

This clonotype showed up just a few times. The chain combines TRBV7-9 with TRBJ1-4; 7 bases map to TRBD1. Trimming removed 1 base from V and 7 bases from J; junction bases left unmatched: 3. Germline CDR1 and CDR2: SEHNR and FQNEAQ (reference sequence). This CDR3 is 14 amino acids long. CDR3 in amino acids: CASSLGTGGEKLFF. The CDR3, as DNA: TGTGCCAGCAGCTTAGGGACAGGAGGTGAAAAACTGTTTTTT.

This sequence joins TRBV10-2 and TRBJ2-2; either TRBD1 or TRBD2 may fit D (5 bases each). The ends were cut back, 8 bases at V and 6 bases at J, with 13 bases in the middle. The germline gives CDR1 WSHSY, CDR2 SAAADI. CDR3 length: 13 amino acids. The CDR3 region is CASGTLFPGELFF. The CDR3 DNA sequence: TGCGCCAGCGGGACCTTATTTCCCGGGGAGCTGTTTTTT.

This clonotype came up many times. V gene TRBV5-4 combines with J gene TRBJ1-2; 7 bases are a match to TRBD1. Germline CDR1 SGHNT, CDR2 YYREEE (reference sequence). CDR3 size: 15 residues. V shed 4 bases, J shed 8 bases, and the junction held 14 bases outside the gene matches. The chain's CDR3 is CASSLPIGGAEGYTF. For the CDR3, the DNA is TGTGCCAGCAGCCTTCCAATAGGGGGCGCGGAGGGCTACACCTTC.

This clonotype was seen repeatedly, ten times or more. The rearrangement uses TRBV11-2 and TRBJ1-6, with a possible D match to TRBD1 (5 bases). CDR1 SGHAT and CDR2 FQNNGV come from the germline V gene. This CDR3 contains 16 residues. V lost 3 bases, J lost 7 bases, and 16 bases lay in between. For the CDR3, the DNA is TGTGCCAGCAGCTTGAGGGACGGACGGGGGAATTCACCCCTCCACTTT. It yields the protein CASSLRDGRGNSPLHF. Variable domain in full (rest from reference TRBV11-2 and TRBJ1-6): EAGVAQSPRYKIIEKRQSVAFWCNPISGHATLYWYQQILGQGPKLLIQFQNNGVVDDSQLPKDRFSAERLKGVDSTLKIQPAKLEDSAVYLCASSLRDGRGNSPLHFGNGTRLTVT.

This clonotype was counted many times. One junction end does not reproduce the germline sequence, and a read error may be involved. The rearrangement links TRBV5-1 to TRBJ1-4; 7 nucleotides line up with TRBD1. Germline V gene data show CDR1 as SGHRS and CDR2 as YFSETQ. The CDR3 has 14 amino acids. Here the CDR3 reads CASSTEQGNAKLFF. The DNA for the CDR3 is TGCGCCAGCAGTACGGAACAGGGGAATGCAAAACTGTTTTTT.

The chain links TRBV6-1 to TRBJ2-5, with TRBD1 as a possible D gene (6 bases). CDR3 length equals 13 residues. CDR1 MNHNS and CDR2 SASEGT come from the germline V gene. Trimming took off 8 bases at V and 2 bases at J, with 12 bases between the two ends. CDR3 nucleotide sequence: TGTGCCAGCGTACGACAGGAGCAAGAGACCCAGTACTTC. The encoded protein is CASVRQEQETQYF.

This clonotype came up many times. The rearrangement uses TRBV5-1 and TRBJ2-3; 10 positions match TRBD1. The trim removed 4 bases at V and 3 bases at J, leaving 8 bases unmatched. Germline V CDR1 and CDR2: SGHRS, YFSETQ. This CDR3 region has 16 residues. DNA for the CDR3: TGCGCCAGCAGCATCCGACAGGGGGCGAGGACAGATACGCAGTATTTT. Translating gives CASSIRQGARTDTQYF.

This clonotype has only one observation. This chain connects TRBV4-1 to TRBJ1-3; 7 nucleotides align to TRBD1. J gave up 4 bases and V 1 base, and 10 bases lay outside the gene matches. Per germline, CDR1 MGHRA and CDR2 YSYEKL. This CDR3 is 17 amino acids long. The CDR3 loop is CASSQGRSRGQGNTIYF. The CDR3 bases are TGCGCCAGCAGCCAAGGGCGGAGTAGGGGGCAAGGAAACACCATATATTTT.

This clonotype was seen repeatedly, ten times or more. The V gene is TRBV5-1, the J gene TRBJ1-1; D is ambiguous. V shed 2 bases and J shed 3 bases, with 8 bases lying between them. CDR3 length: 13 amino acids. Germline V gives CDR1 SGHRS, CDR2 YFSETQ. CDR3 amino acids: CASSFGEHTEAFF. CDR3 in DNA: TGCGCCAGCAGCTTCGGGGAACACACTGAAGCTTTCTTT. The full variable domain, in which reference TRBV5-1 and TRBJ1-1 provide the parts outside the CDR3, is KAGVTQTPRYLIKTRGQQVTLSCSPISGHRSVSWYQQTPGQGLQFLFEYFSETQRNKGNFPGRFSGRQFSNSRSEMNVSTLELGDSALYLCASSFGEHTEAFFGQGTRLTVV.

J is TRBJ2-1 and V is TRBV5-1, with TRBD2 identical over 8 bases. CDR1 and CDR2 (germline): SGHRS, YFSETQ. The CDR3 has 15 residues. V dropped 0 bases and J dropped 6; count of bases not matched to a gene: 5. CDR3 nucleotides: TGCGCCAGCAGCTTGGCTAGCGGGCCACGCAATGAGCAGTTCTTC. Amino acids: CASSLASGPRNEQFF.

This clonotype was counted many times. The V gene is TRBV7-2, the J gene TRBJ2-1; D is ambiguous. V was pared by 3 bases and J by 3 bases, with 0 bases between. The CDR3 runs to 11 residues. Germline lookup yields CDR1 SGHTA and CDR2 FQGNSA. In DNA, the CDR3 is TGTGCCAGCAGCTTCTACAATGAGCAGTTCTTC. As protein: CASSFYNEQFF.